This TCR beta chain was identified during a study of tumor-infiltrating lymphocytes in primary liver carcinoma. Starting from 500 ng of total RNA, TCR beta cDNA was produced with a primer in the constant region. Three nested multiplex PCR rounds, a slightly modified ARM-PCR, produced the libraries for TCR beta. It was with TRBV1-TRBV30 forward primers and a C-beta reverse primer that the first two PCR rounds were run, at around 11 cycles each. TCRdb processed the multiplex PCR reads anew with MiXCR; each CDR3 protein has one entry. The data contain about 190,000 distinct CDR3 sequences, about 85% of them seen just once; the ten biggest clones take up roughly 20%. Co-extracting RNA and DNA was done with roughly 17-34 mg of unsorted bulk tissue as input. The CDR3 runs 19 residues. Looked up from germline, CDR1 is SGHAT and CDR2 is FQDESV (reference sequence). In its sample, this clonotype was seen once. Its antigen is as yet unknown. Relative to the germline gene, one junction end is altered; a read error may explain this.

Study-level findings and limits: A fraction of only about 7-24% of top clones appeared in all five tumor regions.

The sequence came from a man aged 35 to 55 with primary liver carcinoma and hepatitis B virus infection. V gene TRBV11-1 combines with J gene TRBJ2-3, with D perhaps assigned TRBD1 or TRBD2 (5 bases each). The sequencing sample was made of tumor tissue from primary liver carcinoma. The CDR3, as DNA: TGTGTCAGCATCTCTGGGGGAAGCTCTGTTGGAGCCCGCACAGATATGCAGTATTTT. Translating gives CVSISGGSSVGARTDMQYF. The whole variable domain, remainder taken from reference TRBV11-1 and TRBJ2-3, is EAEVAQSPRYKITEKSQAVAFWCDPISGHATLYWYRQILGQGPELLVQFQDESVVDDSQLPKDRFSAERLKGVDSTLKIQPAELGDSAMYLCVSISGGSSVGARTDMQYFGPGTRLTVL.